These 10 T cell receptor beta chains came from one sample sequenced in a study of T cell responses to AZD1222 COVID-19 vaccine. Data came from immunoSEQ multiplex PCR; TCRdb stores just in-frame clones and leaves some out. The sample shows tens of thousands of clones, around 80% of them seen only once. The sequencing here drew on peripheral blood, taken on day 0 of AZD1222 vaccination. These receptors all stem from an adult in good health.

The chain recombines TRBV7-2 with TRBJ2-5; TRBD2 matches at 7 bases. Germline CDR1 SGHTA, CDR2 FQGNSA. The V gene end was trimmed by 8 bases and the J gene end by 4 bases; junction bases not matched to a gene: 10. CDR3 length equals 14 residues. DNA for the CDR3: TGTGCCAGCGGCTCTGGGAGGGGAGCAGAGACCCAGTACTTC. Protein sequence: CASGSGRGAETQYF.

This sequence joins TRBV6-5 and TRBJ2-7; TRBD2 aligns across 8 bases. J gave up 0 bases and V 3 bases, and 7 bases lay outside the gene matches. The CDR3 is 16 residues long. Germline loops: CDR1 MNHEY, CDR2 SVGAGI. The CDR3 region has the DNA TGTGCCAGCAGTTATGGGCGGGGGGCGATCTCCTACGAGCAGTACTTC. This sequence encodes CASSYGRGAISYEQYF.

The chain carries TRBV19 and TRBJ1-1, with a tentative D call TRBD1 (6 bases). V lost 7 bases and J lost 3, with 15 bases in between. CDR3 length equals 14 residues. From germline, CDR1 is LNHDA and CDR2 SQIVND (reference sequence). CDR3 sequence (DNA): TGTGCCAGTATTGGTAGGGAGGGGGACACTGAAGCTTTCTTT. Translated: CASIGREGDTEAFF.

The V gene is TRBV5-1, the J gene TRBJ2-1; the match to TRBD2 covers 10 bases. The CDR3 consists of 16 residues. The germline V gene encodes CDR1 SGHRS and CDR2 YFSETQ. V trimming: 3 bases; J trimming: 9 bases; junction bases outside the gene matches: 12. CDR3 in amino acids: CASSSRTSGRGGEQFF. CDR3 sequence (DNA): TGCGCCAGCAGCTCCCGAACCAGCGGGAGGGGGGGTGAGCAGTTCTTC.

This sequence joins TRBV7-2 and TRBJ2-7; a weak D match, TRBD1 (5 bases). The ends were cut back, 1 base at V and 0 bases at J, with 10 bases in the middle. The CDR3 covers 15 residues. Germline CDR1 SGHTA, CDR2 FQGNSA. The CDR3 is CASSLGGLSSYEQYF. CDR3 nucleotide sequence: TGTGCCAGCAGCTTAGGGGGCCTAAGCTCCTACGAGCAGTACTTC.

V gene TRBV4-1 combines with J gene TRBJ2-1; 8 bases map to TRBD2. CDR1 and CDR2 (germline): MGHRA, YSYEKL. The V segment lost 0 bases and the J segment 5 bases; nucleotides outside the gene matches: 9. The CDR3 covers 17 residues. The CDR3 nucleotides read TGCGCCAGCAGCCAAGAACCTTCGCGGGGGGTACACAATGAGCAGTTCTTC. This sequence encodes CASSQEPSRGVHNEQFF.

The chain carries TRBV6-5 and TRBJ1-2, with D possibly being TRBD1 (6 bases). The CDR3 totals 16 residues. The ends were cut back, 3 bases at V and 4 bases at J, with 18 bases in the middle. Germline CDR1 reads MNHEY; CDR2 reads SVGAGI. The CDR3 here is CASSYRARGSSYGYTF. The CDR3 DNA sequence: TGTGCCAGCAGTTATCGAGCCAGGGGCTCCTCCTATGGCTACACCTTC.

The CDR3 spells CASSLTGWDREAFF. As DNA, the CDR3 is TGCGCCAGCAGCTTGACGGGTTGGGACCGAGAAGCTTTCTTT. V usage is TRBV5-1 and J usage is TRBJ1-1; weak D call: TRBD1 (5 bases). The ends were cut back, 1 base at V and 8 bases at J, with 15 bases in the middle. The CDR3 runs 14 residues. Germline V gene sequence: CDR1 SGHRS, CDR2 YFSETQ.

The genes are TRBV7-9 and TRBJ2-3; possibly TRBD1 for D (5 bases). Germline lookup yields CDR1 SEHNR and CDR2 FQNEAQ (reference sequence). Trimming pared 6 bases from V and 5 bases from J, leaving 9 bases between. The CDR3 is made up of 12 amino acids. CDR3 nucleotides: TGTGCCAGCAGTGGGGCCTTAGATACGCAGTATTTT. Translating gives CASSGALDTQYF.

This chain connects TRBV7-9 to TRBJ1-6; D gene unclear. V was cut by 2 bases and J by 7 bases, with 9 bases left in between. The CDR3 covers 14 residues. From germline, CDR1 is SEHNR and CDR2 FQNEAQ (reference sequence). Here the CDR3 DNA reads TGTGCCAGCAGCTTACTCGGGATCAATTCACCCCTCCACTTT. It codes for CASSLLGINSPLHF.